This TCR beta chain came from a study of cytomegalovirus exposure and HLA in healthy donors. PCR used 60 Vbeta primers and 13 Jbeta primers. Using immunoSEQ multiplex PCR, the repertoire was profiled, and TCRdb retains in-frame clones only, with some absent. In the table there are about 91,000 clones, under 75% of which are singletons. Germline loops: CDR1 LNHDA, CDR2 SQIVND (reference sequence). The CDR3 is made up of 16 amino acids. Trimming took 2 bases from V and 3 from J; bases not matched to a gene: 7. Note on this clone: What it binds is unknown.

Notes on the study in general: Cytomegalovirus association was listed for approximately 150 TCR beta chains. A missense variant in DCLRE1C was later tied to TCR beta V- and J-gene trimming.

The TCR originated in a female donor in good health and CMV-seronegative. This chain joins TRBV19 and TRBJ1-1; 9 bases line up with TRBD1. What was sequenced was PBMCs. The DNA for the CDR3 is TGTGCCAGTAGTATATCGACAGGGGGAGAGTACACTGAAGCTTTCTTT. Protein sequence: CASSISTGGEYTEAFF.